Listed below are T cell receptor beta chains from one sample, sequenced in a study of blood T cell repertoires in COVID-19. Only in-frame clones appear in the TCRdb table, and some are missing; sequencing was by immunoSEQ multiplex PCR. The table includes over 200,000 clones, approximately 86% detected once. Input material: peripheral blood. These receptors originate from a man aged 35-49 years with acute or convalescent COVID-19. The CDR3 runs from the conserved cysteine through the conserved F or W. D genes are given only for firm matches. Rows give clone size only sometimes, using once, few, many, or a class for an expanded clone.

clone_size j_call cdr3_length d_call v_call cdr3_nt cdr3_aa
NA TRBJ2-5 15 NA TRBV5-6 TGTGCCAGCAGCCAACGACTGCCGCATGGAGAGACCCAGTACTTC CASSQRLPHGETQYF
NA TRBJ2-5 15 NA TRBV27 TGTGCCAGCAGTTCCTGGACAGAGTACCAAGAGACCCAGTACTTC CASSSWTEYQETQYF
once TRBJ2-7 17 TRBD1 TRBV27 TGTGCCAGCAGCCCCGGGACAGGGGACTTATTCTCCTACGAGCAGTACTTC CASSPGTGDLFSYEQYF
NA TRBJ1-1 15 TRBD1 TRBV19 TGTGCCAGTAGTCTTAGACAGGGGAGGGACACTGAAGCTTTCTTT CASSLRQGRDTEAFF
NA TRBJ2-3 11 NA TRBV27 TGTGGATCCGGGGTGACAGATACGCAGTATTTT CGSGVTDTQYF
NA TRBJ2-7 16 NA TRBV9 TGTGCCAGCAGCACAGGACAGACCACCTTCTCCTACGAGCAGTACTTC CASSTGQTTFSYEQYF
NA TRBJ2-1 15 TRBD1 TRBV18 TGTGCCAGCTCACTTGGACAGGGCTCCTACAATGAGCAGTTCTTC CASSLGQGSYNEQFF
NA TRBJ2-7 14 TRBD2 TRBV27 TGTGCCAGCAGTCCTGGACTAGTGACCTACGAGCAGTACTTC CASSPGLVTYEQYF
NA TRBJ2-2 20 TRBD1 TRBV4-3 TGCGCCAGCAGCCAAGACCGACCGTCAGGGACAGGGGTGAACACCGGGGAGCTGTTTTTT CASSQDRPSGTGVNTGELFF
NA TRBJ2-3 18 NA TRBV18 TGTGCCAGCTCCCTAGGGGGTTCACCCGCATCTAGCACAGATACGCAGTATTTT CASSLGGSPASSTDTQYF
NA TRBJ2-7 15 TRBD2 TRBV7-2 TGTGCCAGCAGCTTAGCGACGGGAGGGGTGGACGAGCAGTACTTC CASSLATGGVDEQYF
NA TRBJ2-7 13 NA TRBV29-1 TGCAGCGTTGGTTCGGACAGTCCCTACGAGCAGTACTTC CSVGSDSPYEQYF
NA TRBJ2-7 16 TRBD2 TRBV5-5 TGTGCCAGCAGCCCCACGGGAGGCAGGAGCTCCTACGAGCAGTACTTC CASSPTGGRSSYEQYF
many TRBJ2-1 15 TRBD1 TRBV6-4 TGTGCCAGCAGTACCGGGACAGGCTCCTACAATGAGCAGTTCTTC CASSTGTGSYNEQFF
NA TRBJ1-5 15 NA TRBV6-4 TGTGCCAGCAGTGAAGTCCAGGGTATGGGGCAGCCCCAGCATTTT CASSEVQGMGQPQHF
NA TRBJ1-3 16 NA TRBV5-4 TGTGCCAGCAGCTCCTACAGTGGATACTCTGGAAACACCATATATTTT CASSSYSGYSGNTIYF
NA TRBJ1-2 14 NA TRBV27 TGTGCCAGCAGTTTAACAGGGAGTATCTATGGCTACACCTTC CASSLTGSIYGYTF
NA TRBJ1-1 15 NA TRBV6-5 TGTGCCAGCAGTTACGGGGTAGGGGCGAACACTGAAGCTTTCTTT CASSYGVGANTEAFF
few TRBJ1-2 14 NA TRBV9 TGTGCCAGCAGCGTAGAGGTAGGGAGCTATGGCTACACCTTC CASSVEVGSYGYTF
NA TRBJ2-1 16 TRBD2 TRBV27 TGTGCCAGCAGTTTGGGGTCTAGCGGGAGTTGGAATGAGCAGTTCTTC CASSLGSSGSWNEQFF
NA TRBJ1-5 15 NA TRBV6-5 TGTGCCAGCAGTCTCCGGACAGTCCCCAATCAGCCCCAGCATTTT CASSLRTVPNQPQHF
NA TRBJ2-3 16 TRBD1 TRBV10-3 TGTGCCATCAGGGACTGGGACAGGGAGGGCACAGATACGCAGTATTTT CAIRDWDREGTDTQYF
NA TRBJ1-2 15 TRBD1 TRBV3-1/TRBV3-2 TGTGCCAGCAGCCATGGGGACAGATCCAACTATGGCTACACCTTC CASSHGDRSNYGYTF
NA TRBJ2-1 18 NA TRBV3-1/TRBV3-2 TGTGCCAGCAGCCAAGACGGGTACGAGGGTAGCTCCTACAATGAGCAGTTCTTC CASSQDGYEGSSYNEQFF
NA TRBJ1-3 20 TRBD1 TRBV5-1 TGCGCCAGCAGCCCCGCGGGGAGTCGAGTCACTGACAGGGGGCGAAACACCATATATTTT CASSPAGSRVTDRGRNTIYF
once TRBJ2-7 15 NA TRBV7-3 TGTGCCAGCAGCTTAACCCTGACAGGCTCCTACGAGCAGTACTTC CASSLTLTGSYEQYF
NA TRBJ2-7 13 NA TRBV19 TGTGCCAGTAGTATCACCCCCCAAAGCGGGCAGTACTTC CASSITPQSGQYF
NA TRBJ2-3 17 TRBD1 TRBV7-6 TGTGCCAGCAGCTCGGACAGGGACACCCCTTTCACAGATACGCAGTATTTT CASSSDRDTPFTDTQYF
NA TRBJ2-7 15 NA TRBV6-6 TGTGCCAGCAGTTACTCGTCGTCAGGGGCCTACGAGCAGTACTTC CASSYSSSGAYEQYF
NA TRBJ2-3 13 NA TRBV19 TGTGCCAGTAATGCAGGGAGGACAGATACGCAGTATTTT CASNAGRTDTQYF
once TRBJ1-5 17 NA TRBV4-1 TGCGCCAGCAGCCAACCTAGACAGTTTTATAGCAATCAGCCCCAGCATTTT CASSQPRQFYSNQPQHF
NA TRBJ1-2 15 TRBD1 TRBV9 TGTGCCAGCAGCATCCGGGACAGGGAGGCCTATGGCTACACCTTC CASSIRDREAYGYTF
NA TRBJ1-4 15 NA TRBV5-6 TGTGCCAGCAGCTTAACCTCAGGGTTTGGAGAAAAACTGTTTTTT CASSLTSGFGEKLFF
NA TRBJ2-3 15 TRBD2 TRBV7-8 TGTGCCAGCAGCTCGACTAGCGGGGGGGTAAATACGCAGTATTTT CASSSTSGGVNTQYF
NA TRBJ2-7 12 NA TRBV18 TGTGCCAGCTCACGCCAGGGCGACGAGCAGTACTTC CASSRQGDEQYF
NA TRBJ1-2 13 NA TRBV19 TGTGCCAGTAAAATCCGACAGGAAGAGAGCTACACCTTC CASKIRQEESYTF
NA TRBJ1-5 15 NA TRBV27 TGTGCCAGCAGTTTGAGTCTCCTAAGCAATCAGCCCCAGCATTTT CASSLSLLSNQPQHF